This TCR beta chain was recovered during a study of blood T cell repertoires in COVID-19. On the study more broadly: From the United States, Italy and Spain came samples of acute and convalescent COVID-19. PBMCs, B-cell-depleted T cells, or T cells provided the cDNA or gDNA that made up the material.

The length of the CDR3 is 19 residues. Per the authors' pipeline: By means of reference gene primer amplification, nucleated cell counts were estimated. Sequencing used immunoSEQ multiplex PCR; TCRdb keeps in-frame clones, though not all of them. The V and J calls and clone size were taken over from that table, and D and trimming were inferred from the DNA. The data contain around 78,000 clones, roughly 85% of them singletons. The sequence derives from a man between 50 and 59 years old with active or convalescent COVID-19. This rearrangement joins TRBV21-1 to TRBJ1-6; the table's D call TRBD1 went unverified against the DNA. TRBV21-1 corresponds to a pseudogene. Sequencing used peripheral blood. The CDR3 DNA sequence: TGTGCCAGCAGCACCCCGGGACAGGGGGCGAGCTCCTATAATTCACCCCTCCACTTT. Protein: CASSTPGQGASSYNSPLHF.